The 11 T cell receptor beta chains given below trace back to one sample, sequenced in a study of T cells after yellow fever vaccination. A single record per CDR3 protein comes from TCRdb applying MiXCR to the 5' RACE reads. Of about 170,000 distinct CDR3 sequences listed, about 11% are singletons. The sequencing here drew on CD8+ T cells sorted from PBMCs, taken 15 days after the yellow fever booster vaccination. The receptors originated from a man between 18 and 29 years old who received the YFV17D yellow fever vaccine.

This clonotype was seen many times. V usage is TRBV12-3 or TRBV12-4 and J usage is TRBJ2-3, with TRBD2 matching over 12 bases. V dropped 4 bases and J dropped 6; count of bases not matched to a gene: 2. CDR3 length equals 14 residues. The CDR3 DNA reads TGTGCCAGCAGTTCTAGCGGGGGGGCCGATACGCAGTATTTT. This translates into CASSSSGGADTQYF.

Many counts were recorded for this clonotype. The chain uses TRBV7-8 and TRBJ2-7, with no clear D. CDR1 SGHVS and CDR2 FQNEAQ come from the germline V gene. Trimming left V 1 base short and J 3 bases short, with 4 bases between. CDR3 length: 12 amino acids. CDR3 DNA: TGTGCCAGCAGCTTAGTGGGCTACGAGCAGTACTTC. This gives the protein CASSLVGYEQYF.

V and J are TRBV7-9 and TRBJ2-1; tentative D call: TRBD2 (5 bases). This CDR3 has 13 amino acids. Germline CDR1 reads SEHNR; CDR2 reads FQNEAQ (reference sequence). Trimming shortened V by 4 bases and J by 7 bases, and 11 bases separated the two germline ends. Written as DNA, the CDR3 is TGTGCCAGCAGCTCTCCCACGGGGAATGAGCAGTTCTTC. Its translation: CASSSPTGNEQFF.

V and J are TRBV6-5 and TRBJ1-2; D not certain. This CDR3 contains 14 residues. Looked up from germline, CDR1 is MNHEY and CDR2 is SVGAGI. The ends were cut back, 6 bases at V and 6 bases at J, with 17 bases in the middle. The CDR3, as DNA: TGTGCCAGCAGGCCGTTCTCGGAAGAAGATGGCTACACCTTC. It codes for CASRPFSEEDGYTF.

This clonotype showed up just once. A clone one base away is much larger, so this may be a read error. V is TRBV6-5 and J is TRBJ2-7; 7 bases fit TRBD1. Germline CDR1 reads MNHEY; CDR2 reads SVGAGI. There are 14 residues in the CDR3. The V and J ends lost 6 bases and 2 bases, in that order; junction bases with no gene match: 7. The CDR3 protein is CASSSTGIPYEQYF. CDR3 DNA: TGTGCCAGCAGCTCGACAGGGATTCCCTACGAGCAGTACTTC.

The table lists this clonotype with a few counts. V and J are TRBV4-1 and TRBJ2-5; D may be TRBD1 (6 bases). This CDR3 has 16 residues. CDR1 and CDR2 (germline): MGHRA, YSYEKL. Trimming took 8 bases from V and 2 from J, leaving 21 bases between them. CDR3 sequence: CASGQYPREIQETQYF. For the CDR3, the DNA is TGCGCCAGCGGACAGTACCCCCGCGAAATTCAAGAGACCCAGTACTTC.

There are many counts of this clonotype. This chain uses TRBV4-1 with TRBJ1-5; D is possibly TRBD1 (5 bases). V was pared by 3 bases and J by 3 bases, with 6 bases between. The CDR3 has 13 residues. CDR1 is MGHRA and CDR2 is YSYEKL in the germline V gene. In DNA, the CDR3 is TGCGCCAGCAGCCACAGGGTCAATCAGCCCCAGCATTTT. Protein sequence: CASSHRVNQPQHF.

This sequence joins TRBV18 and TRBJ1-1; D remains ambiguous. Per the germline V gene, CDR1 is KGHSH and CDR2 is LQKENI. The CDR3 spans 11 residues. V was shortened by 2 bases and J by 3 bases, with 1 base between the two germline ends. CDR3 amino acids: CASSPDTEAFF. The CDR3 region has the DNA TGTGCCAGCTCACCAGACACTGAAGCTTTCTTT.

The table lists this clonotype with a few counts. The DNA for the CDR3 is TGCGCCAGCAGCTGGGGATCCATGAAGACCCAGTACTTC. Translating it yields CASSWGSMKTQYF. This chain links TRBV5-1 with TRBJ2-5, with unresolved D. CDR3 length: 13 amino acids. Trimming took 3 bases from V and 6 from J, leaving 12 bases between them. Germline assignment: CDR1 SGHRS and CDR2 YFSETQ. The variable domain in full, completed from reference TRBV5-1 and TRBJ2-5, reads KAGVTQTPRYLIKTRGQQVTLSCSPISGHRSVSWYQQTPGQGLQFLFEYFSETQRNKGNFPGRFSGRQFSNSRSEMNVSTLELGDSALYLCASSWGSMKTQYFGPGTRLLVL.

This clonotype was recorded a few times. The chain uses TRBV4-1 and TRBJ2-6; TRBD1 matches at 7 bases. Germline V gene sequence: CDR1 MGHRA, CDR2 YSYEKL. The CDR3 runs to 15 residues. V lost 5 bases, J lost 6 bases, and 7 bases stayed unmatched. The CDR3: CASSVDRVEANVLTF. As DNA, the CDR3 is TGCGCCAGCAGCGTCGACAGGGTCGAGGCCAACGTCCTGACTTTC.

V and J are TRBV6-5 and TRBJ1-1, with D unclear. V lost 2 bases and J 8 bases, leaving 6 bases between the germline ends. This CDR3 spans 11 amino acids. Germline CDR1 is MNHEY and CDR2 is SVGAGI. The CDR3 protein is CASSYGREAFF. The CDR3 coding sequence is TGTGCCAGCAGTTACGGTAGGGAAGCTTTCTTT.